This paragraph reports one T cell receptor (beta chain). CDR1 is WSHSY, CDR2 SAAADI, per germline. The CDR3 runs 14 residues. V dropped 3 bases and J dropped 0 bases, with 6 bases sitting between them. Method: immunoSEQ multiplex PCR; TCRdb's copy keeps in-frame clones and lacks some. Here the sample spans 200,000 to 300,000 clones, approximately 86% being singletons. The data were obtained in a study of blood T cell repertoires in COVID-19. Looking at the study overall: Spain, Italy and the United States supplied samples that represented acute and convalescent COVID-19.

The sequencing sample was made of peripheral blood. The receptor was derived from a man aged 30 to 45 with active or convalescent COVID-19. This sequence joins TRBV10-2 and TRBJ2-1, with D possibly TRBD2 on 5 matching bases. The CDR3 loop is CASSDAGSYNEQFF. Written as DNA, the CDR3 is TGCGCCAGCAGTGATGCGGGCTCCTACAATGAGCAGTTCTTC.